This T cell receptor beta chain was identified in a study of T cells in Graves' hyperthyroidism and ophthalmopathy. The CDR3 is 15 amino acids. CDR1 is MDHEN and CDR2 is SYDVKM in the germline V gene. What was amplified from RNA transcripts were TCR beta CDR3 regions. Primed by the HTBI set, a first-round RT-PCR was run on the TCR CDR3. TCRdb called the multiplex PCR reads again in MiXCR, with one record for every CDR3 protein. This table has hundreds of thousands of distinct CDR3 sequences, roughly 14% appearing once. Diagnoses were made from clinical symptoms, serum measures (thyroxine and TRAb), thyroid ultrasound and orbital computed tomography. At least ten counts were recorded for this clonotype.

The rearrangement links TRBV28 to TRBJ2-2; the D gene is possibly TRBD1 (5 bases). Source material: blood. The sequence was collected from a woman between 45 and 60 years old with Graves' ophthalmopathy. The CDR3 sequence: CGAGPVEALTGELFF. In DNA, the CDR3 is TGTGGGGCAGGGCCCGTTGAAGCGTTGACTGGGGAGCTGTTTTTT.